Listed here are 23 T cell receptor beta chains from one sample, sequenced in a study of cytomegalovirus exposure and HLA in healthy donors. Primers for the PCR totalled 60 Vbeta and 13 Jbeta. Method: immunoSEQ multiplex PCR; TCRdb's copy keeps in-frame clones and lacks some. The sample yields 95,000 or so clones, about 75% seen once. Sequenced sample: PBMCs. The receptors here all came from a woman in her 40s in good health and CMV-seronegative.

The gene calls are TRBV7-3 and TRBJ1-2; 11 bases fit TRBD1. Germline-derived CDR1 and CDR2 are SGHTA and FQGTGA. V shed 1 base and J 7 bases; nucleotides not matched to a gene: 2. The length of the CDR3 is 14 residues. The CDR3 sequence: CASSLIGTGGGYTF. The CDR3 DNA reads as TGTGCCAGCAGCTTAATTGGGACAGGGGGTGGCTACACCTTC. The complete variable domain, with remaining parts taken from reference TRBV7-3 and TRBJ1-2, reads GAGVSQTPSNKVTEKGKYVELRCDPISGHTALYWYRQSLGQGPEFLIYFQGTGAADDSGLPNDRFFAVRPEGSVSTLKIQRTERGDSAVYLCASSLIGTGGGYTFGSGTRLTVV.

This clone was recorded a few times. The chain combines TRBV5-4 with TRBJ1-2, with D hard to call. V lost 3 bases and J lost 4, with 4 bases in between. This CDR3 spans 11 amino acids. CDR1 is SGHNT, CDR2 YYREEE, per germline (reference sequence). Here the CDR3 reads CASSSGYGYTF. In DNA, the CDR3 is TGTGCCAGCAGCTCCGGCTATGGCTACACCTTC.

V and J are TRBV6-5 and TRBJ1-2; D might be TRBD1 (6 bases). Trimming took 6 bases from V and 6 from J, leaving 11 bases between them. The CDR3 sequence is 12 residues long. Per germline, CDR1 MNHEY and CDR2 SVGAGI. In DNA form, the CDR3 reads TGTGCCAGCAGCCCCAGGGGCCATGGCTACACCTTC. This sequence encodes CASSPRGHGYTF.

The chain joins TRBV30 to TRBJ1-5; D might be TRBD1 (5 bases). Germline-derived CDR1 and CDR2 are GTSNPN and SVGIG (reference sequence). V shed 0 bases and J shed 6 bases, with 15 bases lying between them. This CDR3 contains 15 residues. CDR3 in amino acids: CAWSVGQGSGQPQHF. The CDR3 DNA reads as TGTGCCTGGAGTGTAGGGCAGGGATCGGGTCAGCCCCAGCATTTT.

The chain uses TRBV30 and TRBJ1-6; a weak D match, TRBD1 (6 bases). The CDR3 is 16 residues long. Germline values: CDR1 GTSNPN, CDR2 SVGIG (reference sequence). Trimming left V 4 bases short and J 1 base short, with 14 bases between. The CDR3 is CAWTRTDMSYNSPLHF. The CDR3 DNA reads TGTGCCTGGACTCGGACAGATATGTCCTATAATTCACCCCTCCACTTT. Looking up the rest from reference TRBV30 and TRBJ1-6 gives the full variable domain: SQTIHQWPATLVQPVGSPLSLECTVEGTSNPNLYWYRQAAGRGLQLLFYSVGIGQISSEVPQNLSASRPQDRQFILSSKKLLLSDSGFYLCAWTRTDMSYNSPLHFGNGTRLTVT.

The chain joins TRBV9 to TRBJ2-3, with D possibly being TRBD2 (5 bases). From germline, CDR1 is SGDLS and CDR2 YYNGEE. The CDR3 is made up of 16 amino acids. V shed 0 bases and J shed 6 bases, with 17 bases lying between them. CDR3 sequence reads: CASSVVPGEVADTQYF. The CDR3 DNA is TGTGCCAGCAGCGTAGTACCCGGGGAAGTTGCGGATACGCAGTATTTT.

The V gene is TRBV7-8, the J gene TRBJ1-1; 8 positions agree with TRBD1. CDR3 length: 14 residues. V shed 3 bases, J shed 7 bases, and the junction held 7 bases outside the gene matches. CDR1 and CDR2 from the germline V gene are SGHVS and FQNEAQ. CDR3 amino acids: CASSFRDRIDEAFF. For the CDR3, the DNA is TGTGCCAGCAGCTTCCGGGACAGGATTGATGAAGCTTTCTTT.

The gene calls are TRBV25-1 and TRBJ1-1; D possibly corresponds to TRBD1 (6 bases). Germline V lookup: CDR1 MGHDK, CDR2 SYGVNS. This CDR3 is 12 amino acids long. V was shortened by 6 bases and J by 4 bases, with 9 bases between the two germline ends. CDR3 protein: CASSRGPTEAFF. The CDR3 DNA is TGTGCCAGCAGCAGGGGTCCCACTGAAGCTTTCTTT.

This clone has more than one count but fewer than ten. The chain combines TRBV5-1 with TRBJ1-1; weak D call: TRBD1 (5 bases). The germline V gene encodes CDR1 SGHRS and CDR2 YFSETQ. The CDR3 has 14 residues. V gave up 2 bases and J gave up 1 base, with 9 bases separating them. The CDR3 DNA follows: TGCGCCAGCAGCTTACAGGCCTCGAACACTGAAGCTTTCTTT. As protein: CASSLQASNTEAFF.

The table lists this clone with a few counts. The CDR3 reads CASRNPAGGPFYF. As DNA, the CDR3 is TGTGCCAGCCGTAACCCAGCGGGGGGGCCCTTCTACTTC. The rearrangement links TRBV27 to TRBJ2-5; 10 nucleotides align to TRBD2. The CDR3 covers 13 residues. Germline CDR1 and CDR2: MNHEY and SMNVEV (reference sequence). With V trimmed by 8 bases and J by 14 bases, 14 bases remained unmatched.

This clone was counted only a few times. This rearrangement joins TRBV2 to TRBJ1-5; D gene uncertain. Trimming stripped 8 bases from V and 4 bases from J, with 12 bases between. The CDR3 consists of 13 residues. From germline, CDR1 is SNHLY and CDR2 FYNNEI. CDR3 protein: CASGRTENQPQHF. The CDR3 DNA reads as TGTGCCAGCGGGAGAACAGAGAATCAGCCCCAGCATTTT.

V usage is TRBV10-3 and J usage is TRBJ2-1, with 8 positions matching TRBD1. CDR3 size: 14 residues. Trimming removed 5 bases from V and 5 bases from J; junction bases left unmatched: 5. Germline-derived CDR1 and CDR2 are ENHRY and SYGVKD. The CDR3 bases are TGTGCCATCAGTCGGCTGGGACAGGACAATGAGCAGTTCTTC. This sequence encodes CAISRLGQDNEQFF.

V gene TRBV2 combines with J gene TRBJ1-6, with TRBD1 identical over 8 bases. The CDR3 spans 15 residues. V shed 6 bases, J shed 7 bases, and the junction held 8 bases outside the gene matches. Germline V gene sequence: CDR1 SNHLY, CDR2 FYNNEI. In nucleotides, the CDR3 is TGTGCCAGCAGAGCCGGGACAGGCCTCAATTCACCCCTCCACTTT. Its translation is CASRAGTGLNSPLHF.

The genes are TRBV5-1 and TRBJ2-3, with 11 bases aligning to TRBD2. Germline-derived CDR1 and CDR2 are SGHRS and YFSETQ. After removal of 2 bases from V and 4 bases from J, the junction contained 3 bases not matched to a gene. This CDR3 spans 15 amino acids. The CDR3 nucleotides are TGCGCCAGCAGCTTTAGCGGGGGGGCTGCAGATACGCAGTATTTT. Translating gives CASSFSGGAADTQYF.

The chain is built from TRBV9 and TRBJ1-1, with D possibly TRBD1 on 6 matching bases. The germline gives CDR1 SGDLS, CDR2 YYNGEE. The CDR3 runs to 13 residues. The V end lost 0 bases, the J end lost 10 bases, and 13 bases lay between the germline ends. The CDR3 protein is CASSVGGGPAAFF. DNA for the CDR3: TGTGCCAGCAGCGTAGGGGGGGGCCCTGCAGCTTTCTTT.

This clone was observed once. The chain uses TRBV9 and TRBJ1-2; 9 bases align to TRBD1. The J segment lost 4 bases and the V segment lost 4 bases, leaving 8 bases of the junction unmatched. In germline, CDR1 is SGDLS, CDR2 YYNGEE. This CDR3 is 15 amino acids long. The CDR3: CASSKGTGNVYGYTF. Here the CDR3 DNA reads TGTGCCAGCAGCAAAGGGACAGGGAACGTCTATGGCTACACCTTC.

The genes are TRBV18 and TRBJ1-6; TRBD1 matches at 7 bases. After removal of 1 base from V and 8 bases from J, the junction contained 2 bases not matched to a gene. The CDR3 loop spans 14 amino acids. Germline CDR1 reads KGHSH; CDR2 reads LQKENI. The DNA of the CDR3 is TGTGCCAGCTCACCACTTGACAGGGATTCACCCCTCCACTTT. Translated, it gives CASSPLDRDSPLHF.

This sequence joins TRBV9 and TRBJ2-3; D remains ambiguous. Trimming took 1 base from V and 4 from J, leaving 13 bases between them. The CDR3 has 15 amino acids. Per the germline V gene, CDR1 is SGDLS and CDR2 is YYNGEE. For the CDR3, the DNA is TGTGCCAGCAGCGTATCCCCGGTCAGCGCAGATACGCAGTATTTT. Its protein product is CASSVSPVSADTQYF.

The chain joins TRBV5-6 to TRBJ1-5, with D maybe TRBD1 (5 bases). V lost 0 bases and J 0 bases, leaving 10 bases between the germline ends. This CDR3 region has 16 residues. Germline V gene lookup returns CDR1 SGHDT and CDR2 YYEEEE. CDR3 nucleotides: TGTGCCAGCAGCTTGGGGAGGGGTAATAGCAATCAGCCCCAGCATTTT. It encodes CASSLGRGNSNQPQHF.

The chain is built from TRBV9 and TRBJ2-1, with 9 nucleotides matching TRBD2. There are 17 residues in the CDR3. V lost 0 bases and J lost 4; bases outside the gene matches: 8. Germline-derived CDR1 and CDR2 are SGDLS and YYNGEE. CDR3 sequence: CASSVGVAGDPYNEQFF. The CDR3 DNA sequence: TGTGCCAGCAGCGTAGGGGTAGCGGGGGATCCTTACAATGAGCAGTTCTTC.

This clone was seen just once. The rearrangement uses TRBV7-2 and TRBJ1-5, with D hard to call. The CDR3 covers 16 residues. The germline gives CDR1 SGHTA, CDR2 FQGNSA. V lost 5 bases, J lost 5 bases, and 19 bases lay in between. This CDR3 is CASSPPGVLGHQPQHF. The CDR3 DNA reads as TGTGCCAGCAGCCCCCCCGGGGTCTTAGGACATCAGCCCCAGCATTTT.

The chain links TRBV27 to TRBJ1-2; 7 positions agree with TRBD1. V lost 4 bases to trimming and J lost 4 bases; unmatched junction nucleotides: 6. CDR3 length: 14 residues. Per germline, CDR1 MNHEY and CDR2 SMNVEV (reference sequence). Written as DNA, the CDR3 is TGTGCCAGCAGTTCGGGACAGAGCTTCTATGGCTACACCTTC. It codes for CASSSGQSFYGYTF.

V is TRBV18 and J is TRBJ2-7, with D possibly being TRBD1 (6 bases). In germline, CDR1 is KGHSH, CDR2 LQKENI. This CDR3 region has 13 residues. V shed 3 bases and J shed 2 bases, with 8 bases lying between them. CDR3 amino acids: CASSPGQTYEQYF. CDR3 DNA sequence: TGTGCCAGCTCACCCGGACAGACCTACGAGCAGTACTTC.